The source of this T cell receptor beta chain is a study of blood T cells in healthy people across ages. Study conclusions and caveats: Getting older went along with TCR beta diversity per million T cells dropping roughly linearly. Estimated diversity across one million T cells was deemed an underestimate.

CDR1 and CDR2 from the germline V gene are SQVTM and ANQGSEA. Trimming took off 4 bases at V and 4 bases at J, with 16 bases between the two ends. The CDR3 totals 14 residues. It was with a sample-barcoded 5' primer and a J-beta primer mix that a second PCR of roughly 7 to 12 cycles was run. MiXCR was run by TCRdb on the 5' RACE reads, yielding one entry per CDR3 protein. The sample comprises 500,000 to 550,000 distinct CDR3 sequences, 20% to 30% of which are singletons, and roughly 10% rests with the top ten. Comments on this clonotype: The antigen remains unidentified.

The same sample was also studied in work on T cells of mothers and their children. In that study: Reads obtained per mother exceeded 9.5 million TCR beta CDR3 reads, with 3 million to 3.5 million obtained per child.

The V gene is TRBV29-1, the J gene TRBJ1-2; no reliable D call. Source material: blood. The sequence was obtained from a boy aged 5-17 years in good health. The CDR3 DNA reads as TGCAGCGTTGGCCCCACGCAGAGTTCCTATGGCTACACCTTC. Its translation: CSVGPTQSSYGYTF.